Listed below are T cell receptor beta chains from one sample, sequenced in a study of T-cell memory formation after mild COVID-19. MiXCR was run by TCRdb on the 5' RACE reads, yielding one entry per CDR3 protein. The sample shows about 260,000 distinct CDR3 sequences, over 15% of them seen only once. The sequencing input was PBMCs or a T cell subset sorted from them (not recorded which). These receptors all stem from a young man who had mild COVID-19 (a few samples of this study predate the infection). Cell type and time point are not known. CDR3s leave out the opening cysteine and the closing phenylalanine or tryptophan.

v_call	cdr3_length	j_call	cdr3_aa
TRBV12-3/TRBV12-4	13	TRBJ1-1	ASSFYWDRSTEAF
TRBV10-2	13	TRBJ2-2	ASSPRLAGKWELF
TRBV25-1	16	TRBJ2-4	ASSDRGGTPLAKNIQY
TRBV14	17	TRBJ2-3	ASSPKLGTGWASTDTQY
TRBV10-3	11	TRBJ2-7	AISEGVGREQY
TRBV4-1	14	TRBJ2-3	ASSQDRTEFTDTQY
TRBV9	12	TRBJ1-5	ASRAGGRDQPQH
TRBV11-2	14	TRBJ2-1	ASNPTPTTGYNEQF
TRBV20-1	12	TRBJ2-3	SAPPGTDTDTQY
TRBV18	11	TRBJ1-1	ASFEHQNTEAF
TRBV12-3/TRBV12-4	10	TRBJ1-2	ASSTGAGGYT
TRBV7-2	12	TRBJ2-5	ASSLSRVGETQY
TRBV6-1	13	TRBJ2-7	ASSEGGKETYEQY
TRBV5-1	12	TRBJ2-4	ASSPQGRENIQY
TRBV12-3/TRBV12-4	12	TRBJ1-1	ASSFQGMNTEAF
TRBV2	11	TRBJ2-4	ASGGQENYIQY
TRBV12-3/TRBV12-4	11	TRBJ2-2	ASNPGVVGELF
TRBV7-2	13	TRBJ2-5	ASSWRVAYQETQY
TRBV7-2	14	TRBJ2-3	ASSQLAGTSTDTQY
TRBV5-1	15	TRBJ2-4	ASSFIGGRLAKNIQY
TRBV4-1	13	TRBJ2-7	ASSQDPGASYEQY
TRBV5-5	9	TRBJ1-1	ASSLWTEAF
TRBV4-2	11	TRBJ2-1	ASSLSRLGEQF
TRBV20-1	11	TRBJ2-7	SAPGQGFYEQY
TRBV29-1	11	TRBJ2-5	SVGPGTLETQY
TRBV5-5	10	TRBJ1-2	ASSPPPPPYT
TRBV15	14	TRBJ2-1	ATSRVIGGAYNEQF
TRBV28	12	TRBJ1-1	ASSDRGLNTEAF
TRBV12-3/TRBV12-4	12	TRBJ2-7	ASSPGRFPYEQY
TRBV12-3/TRBV12-4	14	TRBJ2-5	ASSPPGRGGRETQY
TRBV20-1	12	TRBJ1-1	SARTGATNTEAF
TRBV5-1	11	TRBJ2-7	ASHRTGSHEQY